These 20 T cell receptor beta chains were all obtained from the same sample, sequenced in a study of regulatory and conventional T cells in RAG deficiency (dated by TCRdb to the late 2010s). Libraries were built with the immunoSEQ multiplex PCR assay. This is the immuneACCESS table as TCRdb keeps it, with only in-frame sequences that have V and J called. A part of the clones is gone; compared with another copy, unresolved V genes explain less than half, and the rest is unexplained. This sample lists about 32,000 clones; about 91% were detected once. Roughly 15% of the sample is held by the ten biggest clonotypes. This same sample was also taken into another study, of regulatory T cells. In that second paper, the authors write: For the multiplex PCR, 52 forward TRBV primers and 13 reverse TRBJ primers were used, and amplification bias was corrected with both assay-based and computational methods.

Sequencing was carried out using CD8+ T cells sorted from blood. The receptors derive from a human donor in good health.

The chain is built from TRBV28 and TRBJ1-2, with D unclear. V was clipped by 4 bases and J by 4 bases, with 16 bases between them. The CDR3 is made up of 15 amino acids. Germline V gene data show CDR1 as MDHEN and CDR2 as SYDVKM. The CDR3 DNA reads TGTGCCAGCAGTTCAACTTCCGCAGCCCCCTATGGCTACACCTTC. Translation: CASSSTSAAPYGYTF.

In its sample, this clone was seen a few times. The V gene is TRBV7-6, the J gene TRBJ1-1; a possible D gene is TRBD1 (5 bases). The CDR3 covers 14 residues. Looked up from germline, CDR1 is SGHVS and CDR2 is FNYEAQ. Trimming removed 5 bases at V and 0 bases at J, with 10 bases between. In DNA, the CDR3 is TGTGCCAGCAGCCCCGGGACGGTGAACACTGAAGCTTTCTTT. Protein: CASSPGTVNTEAFF.

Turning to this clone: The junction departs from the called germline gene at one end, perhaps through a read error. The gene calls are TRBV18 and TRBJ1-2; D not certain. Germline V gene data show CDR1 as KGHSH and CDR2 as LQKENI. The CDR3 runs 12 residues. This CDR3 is CASSPQGYDYTF. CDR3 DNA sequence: TGTGCCAGCTCACCACAGGGCTATGACTACACCTTC.

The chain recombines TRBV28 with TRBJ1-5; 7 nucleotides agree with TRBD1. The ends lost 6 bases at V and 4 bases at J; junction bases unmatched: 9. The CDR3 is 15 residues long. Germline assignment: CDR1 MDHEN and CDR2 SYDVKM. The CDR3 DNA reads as TGTGCCAGCAGACCAGGAGACAGGGTTAATCAGCCCCAGCATTTT. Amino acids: CASRPGDRVNQPQHF.

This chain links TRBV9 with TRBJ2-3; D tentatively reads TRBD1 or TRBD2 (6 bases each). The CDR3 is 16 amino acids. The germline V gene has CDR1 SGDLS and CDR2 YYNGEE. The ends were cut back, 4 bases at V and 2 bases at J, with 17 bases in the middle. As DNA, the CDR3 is TGTGCCAGCAGCCCCAAATGGGGGGCCTACACAGATACGCAGTATTTT. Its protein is CASSPKWGAYTDTQYF.

Here the CDR3 reads CALAGTPTYNEQFF. The CDR3 bases are TGTGCCCTCGCCGGGACCCCGACGTACAATGAGCAGTTCTTC. The gene calls are TRBV30 and TRBJ2-1; D may correspond to TRBD1 or TRBD2 (5 bases each). Germline V gene data show CDR1 as GTSNPN and CDR2 as SVGIG (reference sequence). This CDR3 is 14 amino acids long. V lost 8 bases to trimming and J lost 4 bases, with 18 bases between them.

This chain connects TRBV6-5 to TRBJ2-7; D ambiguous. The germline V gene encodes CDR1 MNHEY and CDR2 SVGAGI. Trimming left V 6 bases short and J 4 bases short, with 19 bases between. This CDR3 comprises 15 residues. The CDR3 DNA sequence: TGTGCCAGCAGAAACCAAGCCAGTTATGGATACGAGCAGTACTTC. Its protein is CASRNQASYGYEQYF.

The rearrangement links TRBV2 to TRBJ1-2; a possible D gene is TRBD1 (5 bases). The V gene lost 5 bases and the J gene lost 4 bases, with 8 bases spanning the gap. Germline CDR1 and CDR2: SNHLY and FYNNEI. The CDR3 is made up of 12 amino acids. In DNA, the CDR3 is TGTGCCAGCAGTCGGGACTCCTATGGCTACACCTTC. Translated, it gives CASSRDSYGYTF. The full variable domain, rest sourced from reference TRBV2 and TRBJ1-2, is EPEVTQTPSHQVTQMGQEVILRCVPISNHLYFYWYRQILGQKVEFLVSFYNNEISEKSEIFDDQFSVERPDGSNFTLKIRSTKLEDSAMYFCASSRDSYGYTFGSGTRLTVV.

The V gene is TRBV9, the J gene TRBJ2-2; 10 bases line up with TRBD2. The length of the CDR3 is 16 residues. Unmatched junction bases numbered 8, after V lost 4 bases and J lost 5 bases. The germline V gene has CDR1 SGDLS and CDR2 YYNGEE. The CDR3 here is CASSISSGRVTGELFF. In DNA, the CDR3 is TGTGCCAGCAGCATATCTAGCGGGAGAGTAACCGGGGAGCTGTTTTTT.

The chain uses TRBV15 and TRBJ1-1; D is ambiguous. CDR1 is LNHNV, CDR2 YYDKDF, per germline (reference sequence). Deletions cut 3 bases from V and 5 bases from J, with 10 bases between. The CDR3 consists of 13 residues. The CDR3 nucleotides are TGTGCCACCAGCAGCTGGACGGGAACTGAAGCTTTCTTT. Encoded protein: CATSSWTGTEAFF.

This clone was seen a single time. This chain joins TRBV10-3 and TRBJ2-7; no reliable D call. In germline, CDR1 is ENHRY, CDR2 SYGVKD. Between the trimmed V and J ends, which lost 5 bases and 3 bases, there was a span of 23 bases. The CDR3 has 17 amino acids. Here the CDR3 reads CAISPPRLPGRGYEQYF. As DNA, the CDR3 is TGTGCCATCAGTCCCCCTAGACTCCCGGGCCGTGGCTACGAGCAGTACTTC.

In DNA form, the CDR3 reads TGTGCCAGCAGCCGCGGGGGGGACACCGGGGAGCTGTTTTTT. Its protein product is CASSRGGDTGELFF. The chain carries TRBV9 and TRBJ2-2; 9 positions agree with TRBD2. V trimming: 4 bases; J trimming: 3 bases; junction bases outside the gene matches: 1. The CDR3 loop spans 14 amino acids. Germline values: CDR1 SGDLS, CDR2 YYNGEE.

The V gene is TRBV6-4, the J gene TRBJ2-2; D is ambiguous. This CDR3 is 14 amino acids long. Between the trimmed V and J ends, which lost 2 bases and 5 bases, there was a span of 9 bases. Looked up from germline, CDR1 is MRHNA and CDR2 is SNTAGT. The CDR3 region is CASSDTDRTGELFF. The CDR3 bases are TGTGCCAGCAGTGACACGGACCGGACCGGGGAGCTGTTTTTT.

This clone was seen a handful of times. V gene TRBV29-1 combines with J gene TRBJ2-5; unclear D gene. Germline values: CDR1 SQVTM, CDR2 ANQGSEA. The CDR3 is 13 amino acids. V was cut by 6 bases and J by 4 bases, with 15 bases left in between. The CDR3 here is CSVPLSALETQYF. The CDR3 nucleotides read TGCAGCGTCCCCCTTTCTGCCCTAGAGACCCAGTACTTC. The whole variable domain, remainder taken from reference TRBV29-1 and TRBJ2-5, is SAVISQKPSRDICQRGTSLTIQCQVDSQVTMMFWYRQQPGQSLTLIATANQGSEATYESGFVIDKFPISRPNLTFSTLTVSNMSPEDSSIYLCSVPLSALETQYFGPGTRLLVL.

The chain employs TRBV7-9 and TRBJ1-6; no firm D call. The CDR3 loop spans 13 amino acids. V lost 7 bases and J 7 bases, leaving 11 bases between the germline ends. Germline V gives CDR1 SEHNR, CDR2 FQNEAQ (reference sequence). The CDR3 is CASNNGVNSPLHF. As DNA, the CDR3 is TGTGCCAGCAATAACGGGGTCAATTCACCCCTCCACTTT.

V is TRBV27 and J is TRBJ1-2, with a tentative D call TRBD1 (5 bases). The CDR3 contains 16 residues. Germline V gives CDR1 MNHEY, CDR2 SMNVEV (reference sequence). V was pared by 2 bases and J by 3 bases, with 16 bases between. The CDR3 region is CASSLNFRQGDYGYTF. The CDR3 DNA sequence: TGTGCCAGCAGTTTAAATTTTAGGCAGGGTGACTATGGCTACACCTTC.

In nucleotides, the CDR3 is TGCAGCGTTAGTTCTAGCGGGCTTCAAGAGACCCAGTACTTC. It specifies CSVSSSGLQETQYF. This chain links TRBV29-1 with TRBJ2-5; 8 bases align to TRBD2. The CDR3 loop spans 14 amino acids. Looked up from germline, CDR1 is SQVTM and CDR2 is ANQGSEA. J was trimmed by 2 bases and V by 5 bases; bases with no gene match: 7. The full variable domain, completed using reference TRBV29-1 and TRBJ2-5, is SAVISQKPSRDICQRGTSLTIQCQVDSQVTMMFWYRQQPGQSLTLIATANQGSEATYESGFVIDKFPISRPNLTFSTLTVSNMSPEDSSIYLCSVSSSGLQETQYFGPGTRLLVL.

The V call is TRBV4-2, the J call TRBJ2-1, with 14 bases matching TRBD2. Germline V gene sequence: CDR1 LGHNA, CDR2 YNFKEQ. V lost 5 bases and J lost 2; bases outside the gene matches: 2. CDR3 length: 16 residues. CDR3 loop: CASSEGLAGAYNEQFF. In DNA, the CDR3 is TGTGCCAGCAGCGAGGGACTAGCGGGAGCCTACAATGAGCAGTTCTTC.

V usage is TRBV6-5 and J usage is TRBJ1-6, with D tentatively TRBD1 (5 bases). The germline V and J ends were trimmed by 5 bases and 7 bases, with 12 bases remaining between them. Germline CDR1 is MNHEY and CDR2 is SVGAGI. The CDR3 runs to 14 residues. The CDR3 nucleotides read TGTGCCAGCAGTGAGGGGACGGAGAATTCACCCCTCCACTTT. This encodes CASSEGTENSPLHF.

The CDR3 loop is CASSQSCNQPQHF. CDR3 DNA: TGCGCCAGCAGTCAATCTTGTAATCAGCCCCAGCATTTT. J is TRBJ1-5 and V is TRBV23-1; D uncertain. TRBV23-1 has ORF status, its function being uncertain. The V end was cut by 0 bases, the J end by 4 bases, with 4 bases between. The CDR3 covers 13 residues.